The 10 T cell receptor beta chains given below trace back to one sample, sequenced in a study of blood T cell repertoires in COVID-19. The assay was immunoSEQ multiplex PCR, and TCRdb's table has in-frame clones only and misses some. Of a few hundred thousand clones listed, about 90% were seen once; the top ten hold less than 3.5%. The sample taken for sequencing was peripheral blood. Receptors were obtained from a woman between 25 and 40 years old with COVID-19, enrolled during active disease.

This chain uses TRBV6-5 with TRBJ2-7; 7 nucleotides align to TRBD1. V was clipped by 5 bases and J by 4 bases; unmatched bases: 8. The CDR3 contains 14 residues. Germline V gene sequence: CDR1 MNHEY, CDR2 SVGAGI. The CDR3 sequence: CASSPAWDRYEQYF. The DNA for the CDR3 is TGTGCCAGCAGTCCCGCGTGGGACAGATACGAGCAGTACTTC.

This chain links TRBV19 with TRBJ1-2, with 7 positions matching TRBD1. This CDR3 has 14 residues. Germline CDR1 and CDR2: LNHDA and SQIVND (reference sequence). Trimming took 5 bases from V and 6 from J; bases not matched to a gene: 9. The CDR3 is CASSAHRGNDGYTF. In DNA form, the CDR3 reads TGTGCCAGTAGTGCCCACAGGGGCAACGATGGCTACACCTTC.

The chain couples TRBV4-2 to TRBJ2-7, with D possibly TRBD2 on 5 matching bases. V lost 5 bases and J 0 bases, leaving 20 bases between the germline ends. Per germline, CDR1 LGHNA and CDR2 YNFKEQ. The CDR3 has 17 amino acids. The CDR3 region is CASSSTNPGVISYEQYF. The DNA of the CDR3 is TGTGCCAGCAGCAGCACTAACCCCGGGGTAATCTCCTACGAGCAGTACTTC.

V is TRBV19 and J is TRBJ2-3; possible D gene TRBD2, 5 bases. The germline V and J ends were trimmed by 5 bases and 2 bases, with 14 bases remaining between them. CDR3 size: 15 residues. Germline V gives CDR1 LNHDA, CDR2 SQIVND (reference sequence). Written as DNA, the CDR3 is TGTGCCAGTAGTCCCAGCGGATCCGCCACAGATACGCAGTATTTT. This encodes CASSPSGSATDTQYF.

V and J are TRBV7-2 and TRBJ1-2, with D perhaps TRBD1 (5 bases). V was trimmed by 5 bases and J by 9 bases, leaving 19 bases between them. The germline gives CDR1 SGHTA, CDR2 FQGNSA. The CDR3 is 14 amino acids. CDR3 sequence reads: CASSLPDRPESYTF. The CDR3 DNA reads as TGTGCCAGCAGCCTACCCGACAGACCGGAGAGCTACACCTTC.

The rearrangement joins TRBV10-3 to TRBJ2-3; 11 bases are a match to TRBD2. The CDR3 has 15 residues. Germline V CDR1 and CDR2: ENHRY, SYGVKD. The V segment lost 4 bases and the J segment 4 bases; nucleotides outside the gene matches: 4. DNA of the CDR3: TGTGCCATCAGTGGAGGACTAGCGGGTCCAGATACGCAGTATTTT. This gives the protein CAISGGLAGPDTQYF.

This clone showed up just a few times. V and J are TRBV29-1 and TRBJ1-1; a possible D gene is TRBD1 (5 bases). The CDR3 consists of 12 residues. Germline V gene lookup returns CDR1 SQVTM and CDR2 ANQGSEA. V lost 3 bases to trimming and J lost 0 bases, with 5 bases between them. The CDR3 is CSVDRVNTEAFF. Written as DNA, the CDR3 is TGCAGCGTTGACAGGGTGAACACTGAAGCTTTCTTT.

The chain employs TRBV3-1 (or the pseudogene TRBV3-2) and TRBJ2-3; no clear D. Germline lookup yields CDR1 LGHDT and CDR2 YNNKEL (reference sequence). V was cut by 3 bases and J by 2 bases, with 9 bases left in between. The CDR3 spans 14 residues. The CDR3, as DNA: TGTGCCAGCAGCCACCCCGTAAACACAGATACGCAGTATTTT. Residues: CASSHPVNTDTQYF.

The rearrangement uses TRBV6-1 and TRBJ2-1; weak D call: TRBD2 (5 bases). The CDR3 has 16 residues. From germline, CDR1 is MNHNS and CDR2 SASEGT. Trimming stripped 0 bases from V and 4 bases from J, with 13 bases between. The CDR3 nucleotides are TGTGCCAGCAGTGAAGCGCGGGCAGAGCTTTACAATGAGCAGTTCTTC. Protein product: CASSEARAELYNEQFF.

This clone is a singleton in its sample. This chain joins TRBV6-5 and TRBJ1-1; the D is unclear. With 7 bases removed from V and 1 base from J, the gap between germline ends came to 10 bases. The CDR3 length is 13 residues. Germline CDR1 and CDR2: MNHEY and SVGAGI. The CDR3 coding sequence is TGTGCCAGCACGGAAAGGAGGAACACTGAAGCTTTCTTT. It encodes CASTERRNTEAFF.